What follows are 4 T cell receptor beta chains derived from one specimen sequenced in a study of blood T cell repertoires in COVID-19. Measured with immunoSEQ multiplex PCR; TCRdb has only the in-frame clones, and not every one. The profile shows a few hundred thousand clones, 88% of them singletons. The sample taken for sequencing was PBMCs or T cells enriched from blood (not recorded which). The source is a woman in her sixties who had recovered from COVID-19.

This chain joins TRBV7-9 and TRBJ1-4; D is unresolved. This CDR3 is built from 12 residues. The V gene lost 1 base and the J gene lost 14 bases, with 11 bases spanning the gap. CDR1 is SEHNR, CDR2 FQNEAQ, per germline (reference sequence). The CDR3: CASSLEVRVLFF. CDR3 sequence (DNA): TGTGCCAGCAGCTTAGAGGTACGGGTGCTGTTTTTT. The variable domain in full, completed from reference TRBV7-9 and TRBJ1-4, reads DTGVSQNPRHKITKRGQNVTFRCDPISEHNRLYWYRQTLGQGPEFLTYFQNEAQLEKSRLLSDRFSAERPKGSFSTLEIQRTEQGDSAMYLCASSLEVRVLFFGSGTQLSVL.

The chain combines TRBV18 with TRBJ1-4, with D possibly matching TRBD1 (5 bases). Trimming removed 4 bases from V and 0 bases from J, with 6 bases in between. This CDR3 has 14 amino acids. The V gene's germline CDR1 is KGHSH and CDR2 LQKENI. The CDR3 DNA reads as TGTGCCAGCTCACTGACAGCAACTAATGAAAAACTGTTTTTT. This gives the protein CASSLTATNEKLFF.

This clone appeared a single time. The chain recombines TRBV5-1 with TRBJ2-7, with 9 bases matching TRBD1. The length of the CDR3 is 15 residues. With V trimmed by 3 bases and J by 6 bases, 10 bases remained unmatched. In germline, CDR1 is SGHRS, CDR2 YFSETQ. CDR3 nucleotides: TGCGCCAGCAGCTCGACAGGGGGATCCATCGGCGAGCAGTACTTC. This encodes CASSSTGGSIGEQYF.

The V and J genes are TRBV5-1 and TRBJ2-2, with 7 bases lining up with TRBD2. This CDR3 has 14 amino acids. Losses at the gene ends were 3 bases for V and 3 bases for J; bases not matched to a gene: 2. Germline lookup yields CDR1 SGHRS and CDR2 YFSETQ. Here the CDR3 reads CASSSAGDTGELFF. The DNA for the CDR3 is TGCGCCAGCAGCTCCGCGGGGGACACCGGGGAGCTGTTTTTT.